The 12 T cell receptor beta chains reported below all come from one sample, sequenced in a study of T cell responses to AZD1222 COVID-19 vaccine. Profiled with immunoSEQ multiplex PCR; TCRdb holds only in-frame clones, not every one. The profile shows some 89,000 clones, roughly 87% of them singletons. The source was peripheral blood, collected on day 0 of AZD1222 vaccination. These receptors were collected from an adult in good health.

This chain uses TRBV6-6 with TRBJ2-7, with 11 bases identical to TRBD2. There are 15 residues in the CDR3. V was pared by 7 bases and J by 4 bases, with 9 bases of the junction left unmatched. Looked up from germline, CDR1 is MNHNY and CDR2 is SVGAGI (reference sequence). The CDR3 nucleotides read TGTGCCAGCAAACCCGGGACTAGCGGATTTTACGAGCAGTACTTC. Translating gives CASKPGTSGFYEQYF.

This clone was seen only a few times. The V gene is TRBV6-5, the J gene TRBJ2-1; 13 positions agree with TRBD2. J was trimmed by 4 bases and V by 4 bases; bases with no gene match: 4. Looked up from germline, CDR1 is MNHEY and CDR2 is SVGAGI. The CDR3 loop spans 16 amino acids. CDR3 coding DNA: TGTGCCAGCAGTTTCCGGACTAGCGGGAGTTACAATGAGCAGTTCTTC. Translating gives CASSFRTSGSYNEQFF.

This clone was recorded once. The J gene is TRBJ2-3, the V gene TRBV4-1, with 13 bases lining up with TRBD2. The V segment lost 0 bases and the J segment 2 bases; nucleotides outside the gene matches: 8. The germline V gene has CDR1 MGHRA and CDR2 YSYEKL. There are 19 residues in the CDR3. The CDR3 sequence is CASSQEGLAGTAYTDTQYF. CDR3 bases: TGCGCCAGCAGCCAAGAGGGACTAGCGGGAACCGCTTACACAGATACGCAGTATTTT.

The chain employs TRBV29-1 and TRBJ1-3; D is ambiguous. CDR3 length equals 15 residues. Germline lookup yields CDR1 SQVTM and CDR2 ANQGSEA. The V gene lost 5 bases and the J gene lost 0 bases, with 14 bases spanning the gap. The chain's CDR3 is CSVNLAGTSGNTIYF. The CDR3 DNA is TGCAGCGTTAACCTCGCGGGAACCTCTGGAAACACCATATATTTT.

This clone has just one count. This chain connects TRBV3-1 (or the pseudogene TRBV3-2) to TRBJ1-2, with 8 bases fitting TRBD1. CDR1 and CDR2 from the germline V gene are LGHDT and YNNKEL (reference sequence). The length of the CDR3 is 12 residues. V trimming: 10 bases; J trimming: 7 bases; junction bases outside the gene matches: 8. The CDR3 loop is CANLDREPGYTF. The DNA for the CDR3 is TGTGCCAACCTGGACAGGGAGCCTGGCTACACCTTC.

The V call is TRBV7-9, the J call TRBJ1-2; 8 bases map to TRBD1. Germline V gives CDR1 SEHNR, CDR2 FQNEAQ (reference sequence). The ends lost 4 bases at V and 7 bases at J; junction bases unmatched: 14. The CDR3 length is 16 residues. The CDR3 DNA reads TGTGCCAGCAGCTCCGGCAGGGGGCGGGATTATAGTGGCTACACCTTC. It yields the protein CASSSGRGRDYSGYTF.

The rearrangement joins TRBV30 to TRBJ2-4; 9 positions match TRBD2. This CDR3 region has 13 residues. Germline V CDR1 and CDR2: GTSNPN, SVGIG (reference sequence). Trimming at V came to 5 bases and at J to 8 bases, leaving 7 bases not matched to a gene. The CDR3 nucleotides read TGTGCCTGGCGCGGGAGGGCGGGGTACATTCAGTACTTC. Translated: CAWRGRAGYIQYF.

The CDR3 loop reads CASKQSLSSYEQYF. The CDR3 nucleotides read TGTGCCAGTAAACAGTCGTTAAGCTCCTACGAGCAGTACTTC. The chain carries TRBV6-5 and TRBJ2-7; no clear D. V lost 9 bases to trimming and J lost 0 bases, with 15 bases between them. Germline CDR1 reads MNHEY; CDR2 reads SVGAGI. This CDR3 spans 14 amino acids.

This chain joins TRBV9 and TRBJ2-5; 9 bases map to TRBD2. The J segment lost 5 bases and the V segment lost 3 bases, leaving 8 bases of the junction unmatched. The CDR3 has 15 residues. Germline V gives CDR1 SGDLS, CDR2 YYNGEE. CDR3 bases: TGTGCCAGCAGCGCCATTAGCGGGAGAGCGGAGACCCAGTACTTC. Protein product: CASSAISGRAETQYF. Drawing the rest from reference TRBV9 and TRBJ2-5, the complete variable domain is DSGVTQTPKHLITATGQRVTLRCSPRSGDLSVYWYQQSLDQGLQFLIQYYNGEERAKGNILERFSAQQFPDLHSELNLSSLELGDSALYFCASSAISGRAETQYFGPGTRLLVL.

Of note for this clone: Other DNA sequences within the sample encode an identical CDR3. The V call is TRBV18, the J call TRBJ1-1; D not certain. The CDR3 loop spans 13 amino acids. CDR1 and CDR2 (germline): KGHSH, LQKENI. Trimming took off 1 base at V and 1 base at J, with 4 bases between the two ends. CDR3 DNA: TGTGCCAGCTCACCACAGGGGAACACTGAAGCTTTCTTT. Protein sequence: CASSPQGNTEAFF. Full variable domain (missing parts from reference TRBV18 and TRBJ1-1): NAGVMQNPRHLVRRRGQEARLRCSPMKGHSHVYWYRQLPEEGLKFMVYLQKENIIDESGMPKERFSAEFPKEGPSILRIQQVVRGDSAAYFCASSPQGNTEAFFGQGTRLTVV.

The chain is built from TRBV6-5 and TRBJ2-7, with 9 bases aligning to TRBD1. Germline-derived CDR1 and CDR2 are MNHEY and SVGAGI. The CDR3 has 13 residues. V was pared by 3 bases and J by 4 bases, with 1 base of the junction left unmatched. As DNA, the CDR3 is TGTGCCAGCAGTTATGGGACAGGGTACGAGCAGTACTTC. Its protein is CASSYGTGYEQYF.

The rearrangement joins TRBV30 to TRBJ1-6; D gene uncertain. The CDR3 is 17 residues long. Germline V CDR1 and CDR2: GTSNPN, SVGIG (reference sequence). The V gene lost 0 bases and the J gene lost 2 bases, with 14 bases spanning the gap. Here the CDR3 reads CAWSVRAGGTYNSPLHF. The CDR3 DNA reads as TGTGCCTGGAGTGTACGTGCGGGAGGGACCTATAATTCACCCCTCCACTTT.